This TCR beta chain was observed in a study of blood T cell repertoires in COVID-19. The overall study: Acute and convalescent COVID-19 samples came from the United States, Italy and Spain. PBMCs, B-cell-depleted T cells, or T cells provided the cDNA or gDNA that made up the material.

V gave up 3 bases and J gave up 5 bases; unmatched junction bases: 6. Germline CDR1 is MNHNS and CDR2 is SASEGT. CDR3 size: 15 residues. Under the authors' procedure: Nucleated cell counts were estimated from reference gene primer amplification. Measured with immunoSEQ multiplex PCR; TCRdb has only the in-frame clones, and not every one. The DNA was the basis for D and trimming; V, J and clone size are from that table. The data hold some 80,000 clones, with roughly 80% observed a single time. The rearrangement uses TRBV6-1 and TRBJ1-4; 7 bases are a match to TRBD1. The receptor's source is a woman aged 70-85 years with acute or convalescent COVID-19. Input material: peripheral blood. In nucleotides, the CDR3 is TGTGCCAGCAGTGATGTCGGCAGGGGGAATGAAAAACTGTTTTTT. It is translated as CASSDVGRGNEKLFF.